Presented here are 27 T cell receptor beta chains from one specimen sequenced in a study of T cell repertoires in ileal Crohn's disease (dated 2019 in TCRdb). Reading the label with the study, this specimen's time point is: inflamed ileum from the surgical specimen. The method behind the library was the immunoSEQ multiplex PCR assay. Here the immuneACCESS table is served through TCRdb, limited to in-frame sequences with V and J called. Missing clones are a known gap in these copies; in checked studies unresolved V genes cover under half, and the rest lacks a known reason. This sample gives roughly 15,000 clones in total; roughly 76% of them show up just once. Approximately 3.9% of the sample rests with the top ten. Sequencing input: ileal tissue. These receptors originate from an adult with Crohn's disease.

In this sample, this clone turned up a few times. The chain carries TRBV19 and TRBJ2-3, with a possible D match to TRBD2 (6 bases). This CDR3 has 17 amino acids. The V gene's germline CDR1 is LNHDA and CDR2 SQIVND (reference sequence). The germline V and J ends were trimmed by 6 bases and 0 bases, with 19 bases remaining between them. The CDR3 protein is CASSPRVRGRSTDTQYF. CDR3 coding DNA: TGTGCCAGTAGCCCTAGGGTTCGGGGGAGAAGCACAGATACGCAGTATTTT.

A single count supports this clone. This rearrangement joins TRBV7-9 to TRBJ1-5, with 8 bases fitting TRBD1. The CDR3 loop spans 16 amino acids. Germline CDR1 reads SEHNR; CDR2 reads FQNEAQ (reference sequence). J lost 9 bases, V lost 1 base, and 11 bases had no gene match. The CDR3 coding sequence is TGTGCCAGCAGCTTAGACCAAGGACAGGGCGGGAGGCCCCAGCATTTT. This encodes CASSLDQGQGGRPQHF.

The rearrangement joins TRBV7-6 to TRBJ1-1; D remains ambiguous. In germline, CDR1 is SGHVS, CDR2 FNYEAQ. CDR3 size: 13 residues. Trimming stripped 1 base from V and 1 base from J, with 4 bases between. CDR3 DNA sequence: TGTGCCAGCAGCTTAGGACAGAACACTGAAGCTTTCTTT. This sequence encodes CASSLGQNTEAFF.

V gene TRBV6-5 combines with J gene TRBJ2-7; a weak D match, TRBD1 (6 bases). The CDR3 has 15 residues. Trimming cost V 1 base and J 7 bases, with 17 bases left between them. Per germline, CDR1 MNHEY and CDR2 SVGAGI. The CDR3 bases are TGTGCCAGCAGTTACTGGGAATCGGGACATGAGGAGCAGTACTTC. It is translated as CASSYWESGHEEQYF.

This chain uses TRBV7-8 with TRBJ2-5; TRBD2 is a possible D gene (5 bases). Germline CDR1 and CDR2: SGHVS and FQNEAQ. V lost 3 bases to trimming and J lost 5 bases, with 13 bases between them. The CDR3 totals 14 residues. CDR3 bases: TGTGCCAGCAGCTTTAAGTCGCGGAGGGAGACCCAGTACTTC. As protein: CASSFKSRRETQYF. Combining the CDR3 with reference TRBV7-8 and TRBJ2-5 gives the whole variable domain GAGVSQSPRYKVAKRGQDVALRCDPISGHVSLFWYQQALGQGPEFLTYFQNEAQLDKSGLPSDRFFAERPEGSVSTLKIQRTQQEDSAVYLCASSFKSRRETQYFGPGTRLLVL.

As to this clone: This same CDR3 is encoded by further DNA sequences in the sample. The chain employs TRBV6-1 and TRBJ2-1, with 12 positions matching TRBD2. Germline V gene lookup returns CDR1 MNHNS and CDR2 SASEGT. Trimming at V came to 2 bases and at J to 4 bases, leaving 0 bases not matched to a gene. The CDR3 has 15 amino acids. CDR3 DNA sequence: TGTGCCAGCAGTGAACTAGCGGGAGGGTACAATGAGCAGTTCTTC. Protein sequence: CASSELAGGYNEQFF.

The CDR3 coding sequence is TGTGCCAGCTGCCCGGGCCGCTCCTACAATGAGCAGTTCTTC. It encodes CASCPGRSYNEQFF. The V gene is TRBV7-6, the J gene TRBJ2-1; D gene unclear. Trimming stripped 8 bases from V and 0 bases from J, with 11 bases between. The length of the CDR3 is 14 residues. Germline V CDR1 and CDR2: SGHVS, FNYEAQ.

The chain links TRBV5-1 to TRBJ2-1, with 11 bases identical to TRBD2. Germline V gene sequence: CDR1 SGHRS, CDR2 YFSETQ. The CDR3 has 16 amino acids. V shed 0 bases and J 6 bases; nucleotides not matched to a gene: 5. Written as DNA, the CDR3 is TGCGCCAGCAGCTTGGGACTAGCGGGGAGTGGCAATGAGCAGTTCTTC. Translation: CASSLGLAGSGNEQFF.

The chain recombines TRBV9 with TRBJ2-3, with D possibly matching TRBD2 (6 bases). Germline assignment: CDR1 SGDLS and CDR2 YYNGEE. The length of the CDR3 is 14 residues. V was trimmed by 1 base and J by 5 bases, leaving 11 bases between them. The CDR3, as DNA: TGTGCCAGCAGCGTAAGTCCGGGAGAAGATACGCAGTATTTT. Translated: CASSVSPGEDTQYF.

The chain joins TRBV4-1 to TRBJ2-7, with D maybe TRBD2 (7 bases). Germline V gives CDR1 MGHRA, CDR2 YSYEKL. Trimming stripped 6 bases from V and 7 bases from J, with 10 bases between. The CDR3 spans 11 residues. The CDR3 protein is CASRGRGEQYF. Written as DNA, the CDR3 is TGCGCCAGCAGGGGGAGGGGGGAGCAGTACTTC.

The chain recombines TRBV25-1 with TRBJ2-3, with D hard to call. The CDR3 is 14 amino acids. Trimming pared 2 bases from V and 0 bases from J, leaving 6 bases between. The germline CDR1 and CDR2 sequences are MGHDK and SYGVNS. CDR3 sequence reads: CASSELPSTDTQYF. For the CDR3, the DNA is TGTGCCAGCAGTGAACTACCTAGCACAGATACGCAGTATTTT. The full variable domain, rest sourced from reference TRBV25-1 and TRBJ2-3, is EADIYQTPRYLVIGTGKKITLECSQTMGHDKMYWYQQDPGMELHLIHYSYGVNSTEKGDLSSESTVSRIRTEHFPLTLESARPSHTSQYLCASSELPSTDTQYFGPGTRLTVL.

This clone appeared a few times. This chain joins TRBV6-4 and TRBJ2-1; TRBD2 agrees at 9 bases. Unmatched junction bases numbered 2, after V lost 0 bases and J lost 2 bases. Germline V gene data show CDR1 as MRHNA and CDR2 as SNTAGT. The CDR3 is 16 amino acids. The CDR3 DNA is TGTGCCAGCAGTGACTCAGGCGGGGGGGCCTACAATGAGCAGTTCTTC. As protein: CASSDSGGGAYNEQFF.

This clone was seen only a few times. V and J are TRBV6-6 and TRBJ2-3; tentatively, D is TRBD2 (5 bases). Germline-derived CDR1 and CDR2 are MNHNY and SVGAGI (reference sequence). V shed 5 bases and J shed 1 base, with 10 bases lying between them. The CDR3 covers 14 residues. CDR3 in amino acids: CASSPSSRTDTQYF. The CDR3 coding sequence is TGTGCCAGCAGTCCTAGCTCCCGCACAGATACGCAGTATTTT.

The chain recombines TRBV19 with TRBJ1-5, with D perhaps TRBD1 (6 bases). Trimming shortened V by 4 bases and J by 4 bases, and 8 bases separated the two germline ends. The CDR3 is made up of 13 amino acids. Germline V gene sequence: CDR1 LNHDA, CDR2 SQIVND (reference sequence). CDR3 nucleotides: TGTGCCAGTAGTAGACAGGTTAATCAGCCCCAGCATTTT. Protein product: CASSRQVNQPQHF.

CDR3 coding DNA: TGTGCCAGCAGCACCCAAGCGACCGGGGAGCTGTTTTTT. Translated: CASSTQATGELFF. This chain joins TRBV7-3 and TRBJ2-2; D is unclear. Germline lookup yields CDR1 SGHTA and CDR2 FQGTGA. The length of the CDR3 is 13 residues. Between the trimmed V and J ends, which lost 5 bases and 5 bases, there was a span of 9 bases.

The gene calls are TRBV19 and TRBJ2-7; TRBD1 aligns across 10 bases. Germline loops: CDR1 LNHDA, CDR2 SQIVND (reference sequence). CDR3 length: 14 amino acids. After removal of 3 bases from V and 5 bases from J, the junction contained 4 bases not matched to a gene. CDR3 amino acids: CASSIQTGGNEQYF. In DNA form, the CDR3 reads TGTGCCAGTAGTATTCAGACAGGGGGCAACGAGCAGTACTTC.

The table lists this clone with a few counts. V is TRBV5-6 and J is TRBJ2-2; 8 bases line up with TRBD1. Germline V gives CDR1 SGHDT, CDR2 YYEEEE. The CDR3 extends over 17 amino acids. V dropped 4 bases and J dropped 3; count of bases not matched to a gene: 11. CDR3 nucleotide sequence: TGTGCCAGCAGCCACGAGGGGGCAGGGGGCTACACCGGGGAGCTGTTTTTT. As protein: CASSHEGAGGYTGELFF.

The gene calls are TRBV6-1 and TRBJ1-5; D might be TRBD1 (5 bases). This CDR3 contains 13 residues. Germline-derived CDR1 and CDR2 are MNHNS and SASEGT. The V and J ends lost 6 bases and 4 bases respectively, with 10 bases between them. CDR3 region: CASRSSGNQPQHF. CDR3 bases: TGTGCCAGCAGATCTTCAGGGAATCAGCCCCAGCATTTT.

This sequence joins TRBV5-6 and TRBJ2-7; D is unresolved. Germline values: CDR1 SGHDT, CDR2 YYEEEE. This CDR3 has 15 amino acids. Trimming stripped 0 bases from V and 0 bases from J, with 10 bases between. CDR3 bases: TGTGCCAGCAGCTTGGGCGGATCGAGCTCCTACGAGCAGTACTTC. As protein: CASSLGGSSSYEQYF.

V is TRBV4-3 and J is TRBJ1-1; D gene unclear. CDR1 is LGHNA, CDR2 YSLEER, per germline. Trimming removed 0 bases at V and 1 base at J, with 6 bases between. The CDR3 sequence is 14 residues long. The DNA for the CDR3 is TGCGCCAGCAGCCAAGATAGACAGAACACTGAAGCTTTCTTT. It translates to CASSQDRQNTEAFF.

CDR3 nucleotides: TGTGCCAGCAGCTTAGATTTCTCTGGAAACACCATATATTTT. It encodes CASSLDFSGNTIYF. The chain has TRBV13 and TRBJ1-3; D is ambiguous. The germline V gene encodes CDR1 PRHDT and CDR2 FYEKMQ (reference sequence). The CDR3 length is 14 residues. Trimming pared 1 base from V and 0 bases from J, leaving 4 bases between.

CDR3 nucleotide sequence: TGTGCCAGCAGCTGGGGTGTACTAGCGGGAGGAGTTCAGTATTTT. Protein: CASSWGVLAGGVQYF. This chain joins TRBV7-2 and TRBJ2-3; 12 bases are a match to TRBD2. The CDR3 has 15 amino acids. V lost 4 bases and J lost 12; bases outside the gene matches: 11. Germline lookup yields CDR1 SGHTA and CDR2 FQGNSA. The complete variable domain, with remaining parts taken from reference TRBV7-2 and TRBJ2-3, reads GAGVSQSPSNKVTEKGKDVELRCDPISGHTALYWYRQSLGQGLEFLIYFQGNSAPDKSGLPSDRFSAERTGGSVSTLTIQRTQQEDSAVYLCASSWGVLAGGVQYFGPGTRLTVL.

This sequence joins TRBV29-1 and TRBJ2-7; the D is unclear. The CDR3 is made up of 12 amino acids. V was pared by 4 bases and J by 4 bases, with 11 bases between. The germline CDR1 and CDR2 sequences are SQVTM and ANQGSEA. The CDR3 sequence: CSVGIGPYEQYF. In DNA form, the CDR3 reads TGCAGCGTTGGAATCGGACCATACGAGCAGTACTTC.

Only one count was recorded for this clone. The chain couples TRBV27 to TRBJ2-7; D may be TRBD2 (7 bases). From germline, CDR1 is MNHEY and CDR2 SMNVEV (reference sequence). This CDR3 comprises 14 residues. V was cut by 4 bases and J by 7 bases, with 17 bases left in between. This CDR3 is CASSSEGGVGEQYF. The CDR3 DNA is TGTGCCAGCAGTTCCGAGGGGGGGGTTGGGGAGCAGTACTTC.

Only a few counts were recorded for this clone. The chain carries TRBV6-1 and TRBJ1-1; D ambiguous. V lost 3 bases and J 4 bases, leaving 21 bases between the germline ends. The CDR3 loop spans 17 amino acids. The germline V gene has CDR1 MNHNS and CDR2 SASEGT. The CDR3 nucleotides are TGTGCCAGCAGTGAGTTCCGGGCCCCGCTTCCGGGCACTGAAGCTTTCTTT. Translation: CASSEFRAPLPGTEAFF.

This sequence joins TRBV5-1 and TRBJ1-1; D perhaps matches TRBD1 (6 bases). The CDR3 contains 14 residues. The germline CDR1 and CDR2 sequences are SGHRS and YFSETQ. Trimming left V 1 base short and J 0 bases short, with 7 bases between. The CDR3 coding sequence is TGCGCCAGCAGCTTGACAGGGATGAACACTGAAGCTTTCTTT. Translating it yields CASSLTGMNTEAFF.

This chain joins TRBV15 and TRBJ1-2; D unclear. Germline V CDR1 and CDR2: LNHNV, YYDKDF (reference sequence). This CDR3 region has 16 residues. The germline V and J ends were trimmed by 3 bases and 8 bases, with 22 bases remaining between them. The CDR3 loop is CATSRARRGEGEGYTF. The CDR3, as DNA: TGTGCCACCAGCAGGGCCAGGCGGGGTGAGGGCGAGGGCTACACCTTC. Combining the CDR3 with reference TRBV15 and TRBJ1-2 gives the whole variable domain DAMVIQNPRYQVTQFGKPVTLSCSQTLNHNVMYWYQQKSSQAPKLLFHYYDKDFNNEADTPDNFQSRRPNTSFCFLDIRSPGLGDTAMYLCATSRARRGEGEGYTFGSGTRLTVV.